Below are 24 T cell receptor beta chains sequenced from a single sample in a study of shared clonotypes between healthy human individuals. Cells designated naive CD8 were CD45RO-negative and were positively selected for CCR7, with terminally differentiated effector memory CD45RA+ cells excluded. The method was immunoSEQ multiplex PCR; TCRdb's version includes in-frame clones alone and lacks a portion of them. The data show about 2.1 million clones, just under 95% seen once. What was sequenced was naive CD8+ T cells from PBMCs. Source of these receptors: a man in his late teens or twenties in good health. Some clones in this sample may be carry-over from other donors' samples.

V usage is TRBV7-3 and J usage is TRBJ2-1; TRBD2 aligns across 7 bases. CDR1 and CDR2 (germline): SGHTA, FQGTGA. The CDR3 is 17 residues long. V shed 5 bases, J shed 3 bases, and the junction held 13 bases outside the gene matches. CDR3 nucleotides: TGTGCCAGCAGCGTGCCCGGGAGGCGGGGAGACTACAATGAGCAGTTCTTC. This gives the protein CASSVPGRRGDYNEQFF.

The chain carries TRBV28 and TRBJ2-4; TRBD2 agrees at 7 bases. Germline V CDR1 and CDR2: MDHEN, SYDVKM. Trimming at V came to 6 bases and at J to 3 bases, leaving 5 bases not matched to a gene. This CDR3 is 14 amino acids long. The CDR3 region is CASRRTGGKNIQYF. CDR3 coding DNA: TGTGCCAGCAGGAGAACGGGAGGCAAAAACATTCAGTACTTC.

This clone appeared once. This chain's CDR3 is CASSIDRGSGTEAFF. CDR3 sequence (DNA): TGTGCCAGCAGCATAGACAGGGGGTCGGGCACTGAAGCTTTCTTT. The rearrangement joins TRBV7-8 to TRBJ1-1; 9 nucleotides agree with TRBD1. CDR3 length: 15 residues. J lost 4 bases, V lost 5 bases, and 8 bases had no gene match. Per the germline V gene, CDR1 is SGHVS and CDR2 is FQNEAQ.

Here the CDR3 DNA reads TGTGCCAGCAGCTTAAGGGGACAAGGGGGCTACGAGCAGTACTTC. Translated: CASSLRGQGGYEQYF. The rearrangement links TRBV7-6 to TRBJ2-7; weak D call: TRBD1 (6 bases). The CDR3 runs to 15 residues. V lost 2 bases to trimming and J lost 3 bases, with 14 bases between them. Germline loops: CDR1 SGHVS, CDR2 FNYEAQ.

The chain recombines TRBV9 with TRBJ2-3; D is possibly TRBD1 (6 bases). V lost 9 bases and J 2 bases, leaving 13 bases between the germline ends. This CDR3 region has 13 residues. Germline lookup yields CDR1 SGDLS and CDR2 YYNGEE. This CDR3 reads CATSAGDTDTQYF. CDR3 DNA sequence: TGTGCCACATCGGCAGGGGACACAGATACGCAGTATTTT.

A remark on this clone: Other nucleotide sequences in the sample specify the same CDR3. The chain has TRBV7-2 and TRBJ2-7, with TRBD1 matching over 10 bases. This CDR3 has 14 residues. With V trimmed by 4 bases and J by 6 bases, 6 bases remained unmatched. Germline values: CDR1 SGHTA, CDR2 FQGNSA. This chain's CDR3 is CASSSRDRGLEQYF. Written as DNA, the CDR3 is TGTGCCAGCAGCTCCCGGGACAGGGGCCTCGAGCAGTACTTC.

CDR3 coding DNA: TGTGCCAGCAGCTGGATAACGGGGATGGCCAAAAACATTCAGTACTTC. Its protein is CASSWITGMAKNIQYF. The chain employs TRBV7-9 and TRBJ2-4; perhaps TRBD2 as D (5 bases). The CDR3 is 16 amino acids. From germline, CDR1 is SEHNR and CDR2 FQNEAQ (reference sequence). The V end lost 4 bases, the J end lost 1 base, and 14 bases lay between the germline ends.

The chain uses TRBV5-6 and TRBJ2-7, with 9 bases fitting TRBD1. V was clipped by 0 bases and J by 6 bases; unmatched bases: 7. CDR3 length: 15 residues. Germline CDR1 reads SGHDT; CDR2 reads YYEEEE. The CDR3 DNA is TGTGCCAGCAGCTTGGCCCTACAGGGGGCAATCGAGCAGTACTTC. Its translation is CASSLALQGAIEQYF. The full variable domain, completed using reference TRBV5-6 and TRBJ2-7, is DAGVTQSPTHLIKTRGQQVTLRCSPKSGHDTVSWYQQALGQGPQFIFQYYEEEERQRGNFPDRFSGHQFPNYSSELNVNALLLGDSALYLCASSLALQGAIEQYFGPGTRLTVT.

The chain joins TRBV6-5 to TRBJ2-1; no reliable D call. Trimming pared 0 bases from V and 4 bases from J, leaving 10 bases between. This CDR3 spans 15 amino acids. In germline, CDR1 is MNHEY, CDR2 SVGAGI. CDR3 amino acids: CASSYSYGVYNEQFF. The CDR3 DNA reads as TGTGCCAGCAGTTACTCCTATGGGGTTTACAATGAGCAGTTCTTC.

The chain uses TRBV2 and TRBJ2-7; D possibly matches TRBD1 or TRBD2 (5 bases each). V lost 7 bases to trimming and J lost 2 bases, with 12 bases between them. The germline CDR1 and CDR2 sequences are SNHLY and FYNNEI. The CDR3 spans 13 residues. CDR3 residues: CASNRGRAYEQYF. CDR3 in DNA: TGTGCCAGCAACCGGGGACGGGCCTACGAGCAGTACTTC.

The chain employs TRBV29-1 and TRBJ2-1; TRBD2 aligns across 14 bases. Germline-derived CDR1 and CDR2 are SQVTM and ANQGSEA. The CDR3 consists of 15 residues. J was trimmed by 7 bases and V by 6 bases; bases with no gene match: 8. The CDR3 nucleotides are TGCAGCGTGGCCGGACTAGCGGGAGGAGAAAATGAGCAGTTCTTC. It encodes CSVAGLAGGENEQFF.

The chain couples TRBV19 to TRBJ2-1; the D gene is possibly TRBD1 (5 bases). CDR3 length equals 15 residues. The germline CDR1 and CDR2 sequences are LNHDA and SQIVND (reference sequence). V was shortened by 3 bases and J by 4 bases, with 13 bases between the two germline ends. DNA of the CDR3: TGTGCCAGTAGTATCATGCAGGGTTGGTACAATGAGCAGTTCTTC. Its protein product is CASSIMQGWYNEQFF.

The chain combines TRBV27 with TRBJ1-2; D may be TRBD1 (5 bases). Germline-derived CDR1 and CDR2 are MNHEY and SMNVEV (reference sequence). The V end was cut by 3 bases, the J end by 6 bases, with 11 bases between. The CDR3 spans 13 residues. The CDR3, as DNA: TGTGCCAGCAGTTTCGGAGGGGCGCATGGCTACACCTTC. Translation gives CASSFGGAHGYTF.

V and J are TRBV29-1 and TRBJ2-5; D is uncertain. V dropped 6 bases and J dropped 2 bases, with 16 bases sitting between them. The CDR3 is 14 amino acids. Germline V gives CDR1 SQVTM, CDR2 ANQGSEA. The CDR3 DNA reads TGCAGCGTGGGGATCGTGACGGAACAAGAGACCCAGTACTTC. Translation: CSVGIVTEQETQYF.

The chain uses TRBV19 and TRBJ1-3; D uncertain. The CDR3 consists of 13 residues. Germline CDR1 reads LNHDA; CDR2 reads SQIVND (reference sequence). The V end lost 7 bases, the J end lost 4 bases, and 11 bases lay between the germline ends. CDR3 amino acids: CASTTAMGNTIYF. In DNA form, the CDR3 reads TGTGCCAGTACGACGGCGATGGGAAACACCATATATTTT.

On this clone itself: This CDR3 is also generated by other DNA sequences in the sample. The chain recombines TRBV7-9 with TRBJ2-1; D is undetermined. The CDR3 covers 12 residues. The germline V gene has CDR1 SEHNR and CDR2 FQNEAQ (reference sequence). Trimming took off 1 base at V and 6 bases at J, with 4 bases between the two ends. In nucleotides, the CDR3 is TGTGCCAGCAGCTTAGATAGCAATGAGCAGTTCTTC. This codes for CASSLDSNEQFF.

This clone was observed a handful of times. Additional DNA sequences in this sample encode the identical CDR3. The CDR3 loop reads CASSSGTGGNQPQHF. In DNA, the CDR3 is TGTGCCAGCAGTTCCGGGACAGGGGGCAATCAGCCCCAGCATTTT. This chain links TRBV27 with TRBJ1-5, with 10 nucleotides matching TRBD1. CDR1 is MNHEY and CDR2 is SMNVEV in the germline V gene (reference sequence). This CDR3 comprises 15 residues. Trimming cost V 4 bases and J 2 bases; bases outside gene matches: 2.

This clone was counted once. The CDR3 region is CASAWGGNTEAFF. In DNA form, the CDR3 reads TGTGCCAGCGCTTGGGGCGGGAACACTGAAGCTTTCTTT. V usage is TRBV5-6 and J usage is TRBJ1-1; D is perhaps TRBD1 (5 bases). This CDR3 is 13 amino acids long. The V end lost 7 bases, the J end lost 1 base, and 11 bases lay between the germline ends. The V gene's germline CDR1 is SGHDT and CDR2 YYEEEE. Looking up the rest from reference TRBV5-6 and TRBJ1-1 gives the full variable domain: DAGVTQSPTHLIKTRGQQVTLRCSPKSGHDTVSWYQQALGQGPQFIFQYYEEEERQRGNFPDRFSGHQFPNYSSELNVNALLLGDSALYLCASAWGGNTEAFFGQGTRLTVV.

The chain combines TRBV5-8 with TRBJ1-1; D gene uncertain. V lost 0 bases and J lost 1, with 4 bases in between. Germline CDR1 and CDR2: SGHTS and YDEGEE. The CDR3 has 13 residues. CDR3 nucleotide sequence: TGTGCCAGCAGCTTGGTGTGGAACACTGAAGCTTTCTTT. This gives the protein CASSLVWNTEAFF.

The chain recombines TRBV27 with TRBJ2-7; unclear D gene. V was cut by 5 bases and J by 0 bases, with 11 bases left in between. This CDR3 is built from 14 residues. Germline loops: CDR1 MNHEY, CDR2 SMNVEV (reference sequence). Written as DNA, the CDR3 is TGTGCCAGCAGTCATGGGCTTAGCTCCTACGAGCAGTACTTC. It is translated as CASSHGLSSYEQYF.

The chain recombines TRBV4-1 with TRBJ2-3; no reliable D call. Per the germline V gene, CDR1 is MGHRA and CDR2 is YSYEKL. Trimming pared 1 base from V and 2 bases from J, leaving 10 bases between. CDR3 length equals 15 residues. The CDR3 region has the DNA TGCGCCAGCAGCCAAGGGCAAGGCTTCACAGATACGCAGTATTTT. Encoded protein: CASSQGQGFTDTQYF.

V is TRBV4-3 and J is TRBJ2-5, with a tentative D call TRBD1 (6 bases). This CDR3 contains 13 residues. With 0 bases removed from V and 7 bases from J, the gap between germline ends came to 9 bases. Germline CDR1 LGHNA, CDR2 YSLEER. CDR3 DNA sequence: TGCGCCAGCAGCCAAGAGTTAGGGGGGACCCAGTACTTC. Protein product: CASSQELGGTQYF.

This clone was seen once. V is TRBV5-6 and J is TRBJ1-2; D unresolved. V was clipped by 0 bases and J by 2 bases, with 11 bases between them. The germline V gene encodes CDR1 SGHDT and CDR2 YYEEEE. This CDR3 has 15 residues. For the CDR3, the DNA is TGTGCCAGCAGCTTGGGGGCGCAGACCAACTATGGCTACACCTTC. Its protein is CASSLGAQTNYGYTF.

The chain links TRBV14 to TRBJ1-2; D not resolved. The CDR3 is 17 amino acids. The germline CDR1 and CDR2 sequences are SGHDN and FVKESK. Trimming left V 0 bases short and J 6 bases short, with 20 bases between. The CDR3 nucleotides are TGTGCCAGCAGCCAAGATACTAGGCAGCACGACTCAAATGGCTACACCTTC. Translating gives CASSQDTRQHDSNGYTF.